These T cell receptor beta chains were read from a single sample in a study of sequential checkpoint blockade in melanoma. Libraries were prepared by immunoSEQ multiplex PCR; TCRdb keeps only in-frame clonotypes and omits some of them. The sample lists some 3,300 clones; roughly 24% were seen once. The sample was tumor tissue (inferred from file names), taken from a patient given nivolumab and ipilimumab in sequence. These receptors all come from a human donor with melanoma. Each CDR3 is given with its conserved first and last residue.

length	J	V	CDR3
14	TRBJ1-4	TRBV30	CAWSVHSINEKLFF
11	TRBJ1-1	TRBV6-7	CASSYGKWAFF
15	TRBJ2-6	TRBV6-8	CASRSGTAGANVLTF
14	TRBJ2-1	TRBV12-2	CAGGLSGVYNEQFF
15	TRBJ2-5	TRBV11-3	CASSPDRGRGETQYF
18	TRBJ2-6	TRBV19	CASSTRTGGASGANVLTF
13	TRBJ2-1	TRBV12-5	CASIPLGVNEQFF
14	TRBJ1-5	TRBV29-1	CSAGTGNSNQPQHF
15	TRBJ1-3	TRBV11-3	CASSFGQYSGNTIYF
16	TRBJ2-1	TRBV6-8	CASSYSLAGTYNEQFF
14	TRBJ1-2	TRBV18	CASSPPNRSGGYTF
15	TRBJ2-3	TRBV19	CASSIRPGYTDTQYF
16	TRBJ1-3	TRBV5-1	CASSLDSGVGGNTIYF
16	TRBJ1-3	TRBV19	CASSIEQGRSGNTIYF
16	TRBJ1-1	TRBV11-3	CASSQGTGDLNTEAFF
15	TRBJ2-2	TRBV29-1	CSVAPGTGGTGELFF
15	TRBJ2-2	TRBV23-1	CASSPTGGSTGELFF
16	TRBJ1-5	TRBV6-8	CASVRKGELSNQPQHF
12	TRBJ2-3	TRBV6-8	CASSYVGDTQYF
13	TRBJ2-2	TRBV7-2	CASSLADTGELFF
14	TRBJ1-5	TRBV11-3	CASSHKPGHQPQHF
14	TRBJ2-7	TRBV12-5	CASGLVGPPDEQYF
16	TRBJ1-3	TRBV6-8	CASSYFGDTSGNTIYF
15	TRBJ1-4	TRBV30	CAWSAKFATNEKLFF
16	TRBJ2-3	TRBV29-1	CSVSDWTSGGTDTQYF
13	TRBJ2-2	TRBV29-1	CSVTSLNTGELFF
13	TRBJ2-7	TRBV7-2	CASSLSGTYEQYF
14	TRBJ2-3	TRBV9	CASSMGLSTDTQYF
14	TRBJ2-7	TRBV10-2	CASSEDRSNYEQYF
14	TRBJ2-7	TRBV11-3	CASSLVQAPGEQYF
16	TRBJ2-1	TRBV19	CASSTPEGASYNEQFF
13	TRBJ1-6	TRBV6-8	CASRRGGNSPLHF
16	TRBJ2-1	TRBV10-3	CAISEFASGDSNEQFF
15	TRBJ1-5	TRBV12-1	CASSFHSSCNQPQHF
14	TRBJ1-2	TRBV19	CASSKDRVRHGYTF
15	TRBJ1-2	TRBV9	CASSVALSGDYGYTF
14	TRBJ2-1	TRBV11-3	CASRFPDGYNEQFF
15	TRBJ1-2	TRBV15	CATSFIGGRHYGYTF
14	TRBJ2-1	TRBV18	CASSPAPQGMNQFF
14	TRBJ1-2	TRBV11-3	CASSLEREKVGYTF
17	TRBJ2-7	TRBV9	CASSAPGLAYDRYEQYF
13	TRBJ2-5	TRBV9	CASSVVLGETQYF
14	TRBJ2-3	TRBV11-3	CASSLGGPTDTQYF
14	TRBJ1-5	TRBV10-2	CATRTGTSNQPQHF
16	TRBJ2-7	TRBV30	CAWSTAGTSGDYEQYF
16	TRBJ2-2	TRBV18	CASSPRDRSVGGELFF
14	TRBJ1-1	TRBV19	CASQSGKMNTEAFF
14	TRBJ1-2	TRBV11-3	CASSLSAQNYGYTF
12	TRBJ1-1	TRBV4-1	CASSQELGEAFF
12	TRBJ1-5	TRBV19	CASRDSNQPQHF
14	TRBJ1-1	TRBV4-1	CASSQEVGTTEAFF
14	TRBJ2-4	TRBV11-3	CASSPTSAKNIQYF
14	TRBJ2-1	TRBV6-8	CASSIQGAYNEQFF
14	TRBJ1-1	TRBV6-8	CASSYADWNTEAFF
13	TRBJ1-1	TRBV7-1	CASSQIGITEAFF
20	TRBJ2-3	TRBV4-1	CASSQKLAGELYDPTDTQYF